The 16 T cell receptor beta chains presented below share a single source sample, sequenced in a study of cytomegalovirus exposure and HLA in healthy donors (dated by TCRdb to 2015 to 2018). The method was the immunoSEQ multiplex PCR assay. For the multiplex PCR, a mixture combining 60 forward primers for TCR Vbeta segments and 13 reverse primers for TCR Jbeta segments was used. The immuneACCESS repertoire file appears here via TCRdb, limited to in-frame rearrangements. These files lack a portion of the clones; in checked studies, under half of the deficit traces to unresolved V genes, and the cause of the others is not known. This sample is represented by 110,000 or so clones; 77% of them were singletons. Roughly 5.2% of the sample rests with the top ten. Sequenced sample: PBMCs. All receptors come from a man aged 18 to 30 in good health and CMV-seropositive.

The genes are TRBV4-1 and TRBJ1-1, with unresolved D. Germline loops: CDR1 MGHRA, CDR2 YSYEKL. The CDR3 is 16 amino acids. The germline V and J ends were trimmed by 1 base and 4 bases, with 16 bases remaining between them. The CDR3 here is CASSQVTAWRGTEAFF. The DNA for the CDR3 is TGCGCCAGCAGCCAAGTTACAGCTTGGCGTGGCACTGAAGCTTTCTTT.

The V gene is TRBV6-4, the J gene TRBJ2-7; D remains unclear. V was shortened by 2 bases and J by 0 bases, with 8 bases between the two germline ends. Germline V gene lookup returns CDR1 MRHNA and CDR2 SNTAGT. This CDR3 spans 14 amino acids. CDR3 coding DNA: TGTGCCAGCAGTGACCTCAGACTCTCCTACGAGCAGTACTTC. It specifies CASSDLRLSYEQYF.

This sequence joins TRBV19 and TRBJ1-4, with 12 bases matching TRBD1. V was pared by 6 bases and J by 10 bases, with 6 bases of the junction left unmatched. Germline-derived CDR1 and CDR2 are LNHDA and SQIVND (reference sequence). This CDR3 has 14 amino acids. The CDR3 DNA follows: TGTGCCAGTAGGGGGACAGGGGGCATTGGAAAACTGTTTTTT. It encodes CASRGTGGIGKLFF.

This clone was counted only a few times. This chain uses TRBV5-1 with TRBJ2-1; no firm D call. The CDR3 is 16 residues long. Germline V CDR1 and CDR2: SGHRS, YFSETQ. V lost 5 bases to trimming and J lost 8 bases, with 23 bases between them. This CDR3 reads CASSLIPGSPADEQFF. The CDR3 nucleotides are TGCGCCAGCAGTTTAATTCCCGGGTCGCCGGCAGATGAGCAGTTCTTC.

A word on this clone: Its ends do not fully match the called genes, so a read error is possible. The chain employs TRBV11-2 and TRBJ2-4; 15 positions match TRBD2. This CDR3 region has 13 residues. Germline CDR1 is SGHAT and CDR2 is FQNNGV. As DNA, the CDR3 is TGTGCCAGCAGACCCGGGACTAGCGGGGGGTCCCACTTC. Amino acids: CASRPGTSGGSHF.

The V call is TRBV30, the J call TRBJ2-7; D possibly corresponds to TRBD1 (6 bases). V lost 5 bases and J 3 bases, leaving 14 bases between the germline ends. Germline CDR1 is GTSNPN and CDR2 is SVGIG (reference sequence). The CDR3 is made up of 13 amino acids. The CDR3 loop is CAWETGQIYEQYF. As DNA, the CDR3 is TGTGCCTGGGAGACCGGACAGATCTACGAGCAGTACTTC. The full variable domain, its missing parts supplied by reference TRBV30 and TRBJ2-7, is SQTIHQWPATLVQPVGSPLSLECTVEGTSNPNLYWYRQAAGRGLQLLFYSVGIGQISSEVPQNLSASRPQDRQFILSSKKLLLSDSGFYLCAWETGQIYEQYFGPGTRLTVT.

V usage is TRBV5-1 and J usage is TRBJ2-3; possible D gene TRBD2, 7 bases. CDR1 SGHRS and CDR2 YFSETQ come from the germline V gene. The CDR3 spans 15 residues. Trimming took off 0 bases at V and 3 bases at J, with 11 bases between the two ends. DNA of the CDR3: TGCGCCAGCAGCTTGGACGGGGGGCAAACAGATACGCAGTATTTT. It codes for CASSLDGGQTDTQYF.

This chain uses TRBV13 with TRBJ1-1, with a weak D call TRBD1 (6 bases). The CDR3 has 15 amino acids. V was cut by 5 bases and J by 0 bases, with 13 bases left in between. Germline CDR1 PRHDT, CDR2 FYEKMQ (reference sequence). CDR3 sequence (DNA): TGTGCCAGCAGCGGACGGACAGCCATGAACACTGAAGCTTTCTTT. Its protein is CASSGRTAMNTEAFF. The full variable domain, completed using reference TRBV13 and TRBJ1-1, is AAGVIQSPRHLIKEKRETATLKCYPIPRHDTVYWYQQGPGQDPQFLISFYEKMQSDKGSIPDRFSAQQFSDYHSELNMSSLELGDSALYFCASSGRTAMNTEAFFGQGTRLTVV.

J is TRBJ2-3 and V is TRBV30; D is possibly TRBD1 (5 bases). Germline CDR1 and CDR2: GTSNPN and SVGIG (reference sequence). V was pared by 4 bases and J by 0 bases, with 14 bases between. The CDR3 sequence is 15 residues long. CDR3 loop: CAWNPTGASTDTQYF. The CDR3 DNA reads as TGTGCCTGGAACCCAACAGGAGCTAGCACAGATACGCAGTATTTT.

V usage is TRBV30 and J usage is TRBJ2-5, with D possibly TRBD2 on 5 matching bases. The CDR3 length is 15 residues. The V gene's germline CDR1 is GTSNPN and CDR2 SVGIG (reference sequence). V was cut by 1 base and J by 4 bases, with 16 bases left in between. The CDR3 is CAWSGEQPSGETQYF. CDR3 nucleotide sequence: TGTGCCTGGAGTGGGGAGCAGCCATCCGGAGAGACCCAGTACTTC.

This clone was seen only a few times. This CDR3 is CASSMQGLSYEQYF. Written as DNA, the CDR3 is TGTGCCAGCAGTATGCAGGGACTTTCCTACGAGCAGTACTTC. J is TRBJ2-7 and V is TRBV6-5; tentative D call: TRBD2 (6 bases). The CDR3 is 14 amino acids. In germline, CDR1 is MNHEY, CDR2 SVGAGI. The V gene lost 5 bases and the J gene lost 1 base, with 12 bases spanning the gap.

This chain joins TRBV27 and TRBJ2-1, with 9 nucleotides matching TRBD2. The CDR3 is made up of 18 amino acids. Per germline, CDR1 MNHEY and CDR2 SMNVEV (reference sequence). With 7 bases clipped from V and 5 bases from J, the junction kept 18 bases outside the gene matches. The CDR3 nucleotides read TGTGCCAGCACCCCGACGGTGGTCTGGCGGGGGGGTAACAATGAGCAGTTCTTC. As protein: CASTPTVVWRGGNNEQFF.

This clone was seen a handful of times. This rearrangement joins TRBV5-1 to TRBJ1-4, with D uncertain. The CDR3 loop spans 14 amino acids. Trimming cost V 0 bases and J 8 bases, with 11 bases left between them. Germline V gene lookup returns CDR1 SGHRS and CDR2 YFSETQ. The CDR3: CASSLEFTGEKLFF. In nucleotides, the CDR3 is TGCGCCAGCAGCTTGGAGTTTACGGGGGAAAAACTGTTTTTT.

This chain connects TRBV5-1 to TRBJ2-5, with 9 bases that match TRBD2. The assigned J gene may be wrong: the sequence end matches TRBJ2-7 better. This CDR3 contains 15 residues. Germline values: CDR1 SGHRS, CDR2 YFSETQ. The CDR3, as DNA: TGCGCCAGCAAGAAGGGAACTAGCGGGTTCTACGAGCAGTACTTC. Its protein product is CASKKGTSGFYEQYF.

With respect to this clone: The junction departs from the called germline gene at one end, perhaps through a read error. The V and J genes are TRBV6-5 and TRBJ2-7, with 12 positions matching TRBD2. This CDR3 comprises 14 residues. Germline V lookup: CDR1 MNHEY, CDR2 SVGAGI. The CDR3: CASSGLAGSYEQHF. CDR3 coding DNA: TGTGCCAGTTCTGGACTAGCGGGATCCTACGAGCAGCACTTC.

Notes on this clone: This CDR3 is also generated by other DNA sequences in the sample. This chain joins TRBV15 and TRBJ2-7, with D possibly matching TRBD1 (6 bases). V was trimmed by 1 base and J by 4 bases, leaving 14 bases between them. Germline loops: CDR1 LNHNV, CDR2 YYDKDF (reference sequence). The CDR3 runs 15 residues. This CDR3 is CATSRGRDIAYEQYF. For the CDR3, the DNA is TGTGCCACCAGCAGAGGCCGGGACATAGCTTACGAGCAGTACTTC.